The clone carrying this T cell receptor (beta chain) came up a few times. During its preparation, the TCRbeta library received unique molecular identifiers. TCRdb re-called the PCR reads with MiXCR, one entry per CDR3 protein. The table records some 500,000 distinct CDR3 sequences, roughly 33% of them present only once. This sample stems from a study of T-cell reconstitution after alpha-beta-depleted transplantation in children. The CDR3 is 16 amino acids. Germline assignment: CDR1 LNHNV and CDR2 YYDKDF (reference sequence). The J segment lost 8 bases and the V segment lost 0 bases, leaving 8 bases of the junction unmatched.

Sequencing used PBMCs from the stem cell graft donor, obtained from the stem cell graft. This TCR came from a human donor who donated a stem cell graft to a child with aplastic anemia. This chain uses TRBV15 with TRBJ2-1, with 9 positions matching TRBD2. The CDR3 is CATSRDTTSGSHEQFF. The DNA of the CDR3 is TGTGCCACCAGCAGAGATACGACTAGCGGTTCGCATGAGCAGTTCTTC.